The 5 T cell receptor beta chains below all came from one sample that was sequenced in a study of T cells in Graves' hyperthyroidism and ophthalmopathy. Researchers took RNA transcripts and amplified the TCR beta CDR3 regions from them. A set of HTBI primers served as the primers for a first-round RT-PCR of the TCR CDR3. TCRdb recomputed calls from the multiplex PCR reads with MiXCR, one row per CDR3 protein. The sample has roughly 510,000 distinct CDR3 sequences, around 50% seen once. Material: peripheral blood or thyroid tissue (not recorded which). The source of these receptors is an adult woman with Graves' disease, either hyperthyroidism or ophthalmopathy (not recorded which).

In DNA, the CDR3 is TGCGCCAGCAGCCGAGGGGGCTCCTGGACAAGCTATGGCTACACCTTC. Translation: CASSRGGSWTSYGYTF. The chain couples TRBV5-1 to TRBJ1-2; 7 positions match TRBD1. J lost 4 bases, V lost 4 bases, and 13 bases had no gene match. The CDR3 has 16 amino acids. Germline V lookup: CDR1 SGHRS, CDR2 YFSETQ. The variable domain in full, with the rest retrieved from reference TRBV5-1 and TRBJ1-2, is KAGVTQTPRYLIKTRGQQVTLSCSPISGHRSVSWYQQTPGQGLQFLFEYFSETQRNKGNFPGRFSGRQFSNSRSEMNVSTLELGDSALYLCASSRGGSWTSYGYTFGSGTRLTVV.

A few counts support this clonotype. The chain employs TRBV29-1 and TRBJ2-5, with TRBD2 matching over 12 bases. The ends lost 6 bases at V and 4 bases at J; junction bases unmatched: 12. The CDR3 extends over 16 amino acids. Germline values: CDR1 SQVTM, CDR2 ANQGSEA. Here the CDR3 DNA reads TGCAGCGTCCCCACGGGGCTAGCGGGAGGGCCAGAGACCCAGTACTTC. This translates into CSVPTGLAGGPETQYF.

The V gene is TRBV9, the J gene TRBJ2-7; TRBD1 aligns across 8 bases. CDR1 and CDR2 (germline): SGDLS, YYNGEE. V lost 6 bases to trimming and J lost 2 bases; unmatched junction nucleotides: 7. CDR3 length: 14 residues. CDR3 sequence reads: CASTEGQGAYEQYF. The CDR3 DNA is TGTGCCAGCACCGAAGGACAGGGAGCCTACGAGCAGTACTTC.

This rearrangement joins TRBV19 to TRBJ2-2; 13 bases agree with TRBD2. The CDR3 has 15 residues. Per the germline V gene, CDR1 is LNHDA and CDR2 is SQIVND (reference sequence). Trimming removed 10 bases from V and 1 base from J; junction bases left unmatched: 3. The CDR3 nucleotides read TGTGCCACCAGGACTAGCGGGAGGAACACCGGGGAGCTGTTTTTT. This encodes CATRTSGRNTGELFF.

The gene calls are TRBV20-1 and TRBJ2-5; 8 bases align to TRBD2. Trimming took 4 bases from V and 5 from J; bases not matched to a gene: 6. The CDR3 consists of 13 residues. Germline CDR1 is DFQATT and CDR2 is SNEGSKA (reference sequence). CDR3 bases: TGCAGTGCTACCGGGAGGGCCGGGGAGACCCAGTACTTC. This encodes CSATGRAGETQYF.